This entry concerns a single TCR beta chain. Seattle cases were enrolled at active infection and followed longitudinally. This sample is drawn from a study of blood T cell repertoires in COVID-19. Whole-study context: Acute and convalescent COVID-19 samples came from the United States, Italy and Spain. PBMCs, B-cell-depleted T cells, or T cells were the source of the cDNA or gDNA that made up the material.

Deletions cut 6 bases from V and 5 bases from J, with 15 bases between. The CDR3 runs 13 residues. Looked up from germline, CDR1 is SQVTM and CDR2 is ANQGSEA. Source study methods: Amplification from reference gene primers served as the basis for estimated nucleated cell counts. Sequencing used immunoSEQ multiplex PCR; TCRdb keeps in-frame clones, though not all of them. The V and J calls and clone size were taken over from that table, and D and trimming were inferred from the DNA. The sample has some 110,000 clones; about 94% are singletons. This clonotype was sampled from a man between 50 and 59 years old with COVID-19, enrolled during active disease. Sequencing used peripheral blood. The chain couples TRBV29-1 to TRBJ2-3, with a possible D match to TRBD2 (7 bases). In nucleotides, the CDR3 is TGCAGCGTACAGGGAGGGTTTAAAGATACGCAGTATTTT. Amino acids: CSVQGGFKDTQYF.